The present T cell receptor (beta chain) was sequenced within a study of cytomegalovirus exposure and HLA in healthy donors (dated by TCRdb to about 2017). About the investigation overall: An earlier analysis of 587 of the donors reported about 280 Gb of sequence data and around 100 million unique TCR beta sequences obtained from about 170 million T cells. HLA typing covered class I and class II loci at four-digit resolution. Across some 400 genotyped donors of the cohort, an average of about 200,000 unique TCR beta nucleotide sequences per donor were sequenced, and approximately 19% of those sequences were non-productive. About five DR-DQ haplotypes were handled as single units for association and clustering, since linkage in the cohort was strong. The later analysis used no new phenotypic data to find candidate immune exposures, relying instead on TCR beta sequences and their occurrence across donors. Besides the first cohort of 666 subjects, a separate validation cohort made up of 95 to 150 different subjects was used. A later analysis re-examined previously published TCR beta repertoires from just over 650 donors and added high-resolution HLA genotyping to investigate patterns of TCR occurrence. To decide whether each TCR beta V gene segment behaved as functional or pseudogenic, an earlier analysis of some 540 of the donors relied on high-throughput TCR beta sequencing. The study aimed to test whether signatures of past pathogen exposure could be identified by cataloging public T cell receptors. Genome-wide SNP genotypes for about 65% of the roughly 670 donors were used in a later genetic analysis, which treated that subset as a discovery cohort. Donor age, sex, ethnicity and CMV serostatus were compiled alongside the repertoire data. All discovery cohort repertoires had been generated using a single sequencing platform. Of the 398 genotyped donors, approximately 83% fell in the genetic ancestry cluster associated with self-reported Caucasian donors. Using immunosequencing, the study profiled T cell repertoires from fewer than 700 subjects and related those repertoires to cytomegalovirus serostatus. An early release covering more than 500 HLA-typed donors comprised about 300 gigabases of sequencing data and approximately 85 million unique TCR sequences. The number of donors typed differed by locus, with 629-630 for A, B, C, DRB1 and DQB1, approximately 500 for DQA1, 600 to 610 for DPA1, and under 490 for DPB1. High-throughput TCR immunosequencing, statistical association of individual TCRs with disease status, and machine learning were combined to predict cytomegalovirus infection status. Overall results and qualifications from the work: Correlated functional status among segregating V segments might be attributable to linkage disequilibrium, but an unknown experimental factor could not be ruled out. According to the authors, the approach could potentially be generalized to other disease states and immunological phenotypes. For the cohort, immune exposure information was limited to CMV serostatus. Because HLA typing was missing for some donors at each locus, association tests included only the typed subset. The classifier was reported to diagnose cytomegalovirus status with high specificity and sensitivity in both the original and validation cohorts. In a later genetic analysis, fewer N-insertions in productive TCRs were reported among donors in an Asian-associated ancestry cluster than the roughly 670-donor mean. While some public TCRs were present in many individuals, most TCR sequences turned up only very rarely across donors. Several of the top co-occurrence clusters appeared to be linked to parvovirus B19, influenza, CMV and Epstein-Barr virus, according to a later analysis. In vitro tests confirmed that a few of the cytomegalovirus-associated TCR beta chains recognize cytomegalovirus antigens. The study gave a list of under 200 TCR beta chains associated with cytomegalovirus. This cohort had only TCR beta chains sequenced, and the lack of alpha or paired-chain data limited which features could be detected. Assigning TCR associations to individual alleles was difficult when HLA alleles, especially DR and DQ, strongly co-occurred. In an earlier analysis of approximately 600 of the donors, most TCR beta V segments were observed in productive rearrangements about 90% or about 30% of the time, broadly matching IMGT annotations. A cluster of highly shared sequence variants was judged likely to be a technical artifact of the sequencing pipeline. In a later genetic analysis, a missense DCLRE1C variant was associated with V-gene and J-gene trimming of TCR beta chains, and the association was replicated in an independent cohort. According to a later analysis, most CMV-associated TCR beta chains appeared to be HLA-restricted, and the HLA associations seemed to be driven largely by CMV exposure. A later analysis associated about 18,000 TCR beta sequences with specific HLA alleles at a false discovery rate of 0.05. Because counts were too low, more than 15 rarely observed V segments, including chromosome 9 orphons, were excluded from the earlier analysis of 587 of the donors. A further reported finding was that TCR beta sequences accurately predicted the HLA-A and HLA-B alleles for most subjects in the first cohort. According to a later analysis, TCR association rates differed among HLA loci, with DRB1 alleles showing the most associated TCRs and HLA-C alleles showing the fewest. Presence/absence analyses assumed roughly uniform sequencing depth across donors, an assumption that may not hold. In a later analysis, HLA-associated TCR beta chains showed more clonal expansion and lower generation probabilities than non-associated chains that were equally common.

Libraries were built with the immunoSEQ multiplex PCR assay. For the multiplex PCR, a mixture combining 60 forward primers for TCR Vbeta segments and 13 reverse primers for TCR Jbeta segments was used. A multiplex PCR assay on genomic DNA amplified the CDR3 region of rearranged TCR beta genes. The amplified TCR beta libraries were sequenced on the Illumina HiSeq System as 87-base-pair reads. The authors processed their data as follows. A later analysis counted tens of millions of unique TCR beta chains across the 550 to 800 repertoires, and around 9.9 million of these chains were shared by at least two donors. To remove PCR and sequencing errors, raw reads were error-corrected and collapsed into unique sequences using a nearest-neighbor algorithm that merged closely related sequences. To assign V, D and J gene segments, CDR3 sequences were aligned to IMGT reference sequences. Each retained sequence needed at least a six-nucleotide match to both a V gene segment and a J gene segment. Rearrangements were classified as productive when the CDR3 lacked stop codons and remained in frame with V and J, and all other rearrangements were classified as non-productive. CDR3 was defined according to IMGT convention as the region running from the second conserved V-encoded cysteine to the conserved J-encoded phenylalanine. The earlier analysis of about 610 of the donors excluded any sequence lacking an unambiguous match to a single V gene segment. In an earlier analysis of a few hundred of the donors, V segments were called functional above 56.7% productive rearrangements and were called segregating when the between-donor standard deviation exceeded 5%. A statistical classification framework was developed to diagnose cytomegalovirus status using the catalog of TCR beta chain sequences. In a later analysis, TCR nucleotide sequences were compared against IMGT/GENE-DB human TR gene sequences so that V and J genes could be assigned. The TCRdist pipeline was used in a later analysis to assign CDR3 sequences and most-parsimonious VDJ recombination scenarios. A later analysis defined each TCR beta chain by its CDR3 amino acid sequence plus V-gene family, and excluded reads lacking a unique V-gene family. As a way to deal with suspected cross-contamination and a sequencing artifact, a later analysis dropped approximately 570 nucleotide sequences that were highly shared and had low generation probability. In a later analysis, a clonal expansion index for each public chain was calculated from normalized within-repertoire ranks of inferred template counts. In a later analysis, generation probabilities were computed with a VDJ recombination model fitted to out-of-frame rearrangements, and the resulting probabilities were checked against IGoR. A later analysis scored TCR-TCR, TCR-HLA and TCR-CMV co-occurrence with hypergeometric tests, applying a repertoire-size bias correction to TCR pairs. To estimate false discovery rates, a later analysis permuted the HLA or CMV assignments 20 times. In a later analysis, co-occurring TCRs were grouped with DBSCAN, and TCRdist sequence similarity was added when clustering was performed within HLA-allele-positive subsets. Repertoires with fewer than 30,000 or more than 120,000 public chains were left out of co-occurrence clustering, as were five repertoires with anomalous nucleotide sharing. TCRdb's version of the immuneACCESS table is confined to in-frame rearrangements and falls short of the full clone set. An unresolved V gene accounts for under half of the shortfall where checked; the remainder is of unknown origin. V and J calls and clone size are as listed in that table; D and trimming were resolved from the DNA. In all, the sample holds roughly 110,000 clones, and approximately 79% of those were seen once. Around 13% of the sample is in the top ten clones.

A remark on this clone: The target of this receptor is not known. It has no much larger one-base neighbor in the sample; base qualities were not kept.

In total, roughly 670 healthy bone marrow donors made up the cohort. All cohort members were sampled while nominally healthy, although unrecorded immune exposures were likely present. The donor was CMV seropositive and belonged to the group of a few hundred seropositive cohort members. Every donor gave a peripheral blood sample, and the peripheral blood mononuclear cells from that sample were used for TCR beta sequencing. The Qiagen DNeasy Blood Extraction Kit was used to extract genomic DNA from the blood cell samples. The source material was PBMCs. This clonotype was obtained from a woman in her thirties or forties in good health and CMV-seropositive.

The CDR3 reads as follows: CASTTRTGPNYGYTF. The DNA sequence is given as TGTGCCAGTACTACCCGGACAGGGCCTAACTATGGCTACACCTTC. The chain joins TRBV6-5 to TRBJ1-2; 8 bases in the middle match TRBD1. V and J are trimmed by 9 bases and 0 bases, and the gene matches miss 9 bases of the junction. The germline V gene sets CDR1 to MNHEY and CDR2 to SVGAGI. Including the terminal cysteine and phenylalanine, the CDR3 comprises 15 residues. The DNA shown is the 45-base CDR3, in frame from base 1.